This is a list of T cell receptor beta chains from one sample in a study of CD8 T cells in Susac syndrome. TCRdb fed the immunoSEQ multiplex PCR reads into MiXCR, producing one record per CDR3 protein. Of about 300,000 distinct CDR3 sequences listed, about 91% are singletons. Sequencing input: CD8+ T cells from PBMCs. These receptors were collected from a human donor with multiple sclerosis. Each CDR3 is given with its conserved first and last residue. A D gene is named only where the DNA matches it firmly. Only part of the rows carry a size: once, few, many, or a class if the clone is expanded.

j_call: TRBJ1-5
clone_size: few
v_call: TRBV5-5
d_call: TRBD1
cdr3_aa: CASSQGTVSNQPQHF
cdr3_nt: TGTGCCAGCAGCCAGGGGACAGTTTCCAATCAGCCCCAGCATTTT

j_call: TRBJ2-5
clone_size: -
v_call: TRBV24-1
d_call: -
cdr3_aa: CATTDGIQETQYF
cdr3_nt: TGTGCCACCACAGACGGGATTCAAGAGACCCAGTACTTC

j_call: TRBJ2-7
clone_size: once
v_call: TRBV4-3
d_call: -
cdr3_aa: CASSQGPSGDSYEQYF
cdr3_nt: TGCGCCAGCAGCCAAGGCCCTTCGGGGGACTCCTACGAGCAGTACTTC

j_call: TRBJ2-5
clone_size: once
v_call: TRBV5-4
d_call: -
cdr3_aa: CASSLVGDSQETQYF
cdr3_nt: TGTGCCAGCAGCTTGGTAGGGGACTCCCAAGAGACCCAGTACTTC

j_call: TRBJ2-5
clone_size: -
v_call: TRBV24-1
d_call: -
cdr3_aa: CATSDHSIAPETQYF
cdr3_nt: TGTGCCACCAGTGATCATTCGATCGCGCCGGAGACCCAGTACTTC

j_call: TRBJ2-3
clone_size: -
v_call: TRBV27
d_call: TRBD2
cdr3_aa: CASSLGAGGYTDTQYF
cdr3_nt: TGTGCCAGCAGTTTAGGAGCGGGGGGGTACACAGATACGCAGTATTTT

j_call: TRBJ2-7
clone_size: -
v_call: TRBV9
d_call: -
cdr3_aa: CASSPYGASSYEQYF
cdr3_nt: TGTGCCAGCAGCCCTTATGGGGCAAGCTCCTACGAGCAGTACTTC

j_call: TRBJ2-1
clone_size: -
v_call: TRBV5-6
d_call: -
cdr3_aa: CASSGRLEVAYNEQFF
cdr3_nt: TGTGCCAGCAGCGGGCGGCTAGAGGTCGCCTACAATGAGCAGTTCTTC

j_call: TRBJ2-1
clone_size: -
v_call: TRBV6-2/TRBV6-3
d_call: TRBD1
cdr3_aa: CASSSISLSSGTGDEQFF
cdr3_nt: TGTGCCAGCAGTTCTATATCCCTTAGCTCCGGGACAGGGGATGAGCAGTTCTTC

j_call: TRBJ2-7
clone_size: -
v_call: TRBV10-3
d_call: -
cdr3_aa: CAISESELSGSYEQYF
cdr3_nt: TGTGCCATCAGTGAGTCGGAACTGAGCGGGTCCTACGAGCAGTACTTC

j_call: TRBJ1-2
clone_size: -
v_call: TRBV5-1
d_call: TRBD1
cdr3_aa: CASSLWTGGGDGYTF
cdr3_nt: TGCGCCAGCAGCTTGTGGACAGGGGGCGGCGATGGCTACACCTTC

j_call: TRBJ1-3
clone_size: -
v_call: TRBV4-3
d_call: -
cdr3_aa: CASSQELNSGNTIYF
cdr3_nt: TGCGCCAGCAGCCAAGAGTTGAACTCTGGAAACACCATATATTTT

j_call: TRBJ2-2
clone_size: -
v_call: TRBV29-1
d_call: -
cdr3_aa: CSVAPGAGTGELFF
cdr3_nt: TGCAGCGTTGCCCCAGGGGCGGGAACCGGGGAGCTGTTTTTT

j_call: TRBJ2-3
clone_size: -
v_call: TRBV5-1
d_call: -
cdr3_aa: CASSLPSVTDTQYF
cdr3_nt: TGCGCCAGCAGCCTTCCGTCGGTCACAGATACGCAGTATTTT

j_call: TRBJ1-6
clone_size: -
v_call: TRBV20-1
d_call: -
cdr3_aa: CSAWGPKSSYNSPLHF
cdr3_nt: TGCAGTGCTTGGGGGCCAAAGAGCTCCTATAATTCACCCCTCCACTTT

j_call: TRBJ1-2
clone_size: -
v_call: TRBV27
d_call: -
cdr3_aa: CASGTPLYGYTF
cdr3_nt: TGTGCCAGCGGAACCCCCCTTTATGGCTACACCTTC

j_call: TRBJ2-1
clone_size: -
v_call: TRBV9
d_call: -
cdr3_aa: CASSVEPSANEQFF
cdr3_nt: TGTGCCAGCAGCGTAGAGCCCAGCGCTAATGAGCAGTTCTTC

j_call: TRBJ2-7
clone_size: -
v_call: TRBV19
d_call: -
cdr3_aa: CASSMWLAYEQYF
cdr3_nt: TGTGCCAGTAGTATGTGGCTAGCCTACGAGCAGTACTTC

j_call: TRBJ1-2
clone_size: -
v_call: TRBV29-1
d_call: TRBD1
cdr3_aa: CSVEDQGEDGYTF
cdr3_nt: TGCAGCGTTGAAGATCAGGGGGAGGATGGCTACACCTTC

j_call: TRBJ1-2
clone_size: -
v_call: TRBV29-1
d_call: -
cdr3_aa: CSALSGGYGYTF
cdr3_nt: TGCAGCGCCCTGAGCGGAGGCTATGGCTACACCTTC

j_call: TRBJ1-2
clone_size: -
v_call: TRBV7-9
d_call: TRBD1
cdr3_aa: CASSWGQADYGYTF
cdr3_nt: TGTGCCAGCAGCTGGGGACAGGCCGACTATGGCTACACCTTC

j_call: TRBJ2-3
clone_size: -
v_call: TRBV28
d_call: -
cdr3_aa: CASSLEGASSSTDTQYF
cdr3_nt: TGTGCCAGCAGTTTAGAGGGCGCTTCATCTAGCACAGATACGCAGTATTTT

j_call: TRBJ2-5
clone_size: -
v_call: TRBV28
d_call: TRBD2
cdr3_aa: CASSPEGLAGVETQYF
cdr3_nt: TGTGCCAGCAGTCCAGAAGGACTAGCGGGAGTAGAGACCCAGTACTTC

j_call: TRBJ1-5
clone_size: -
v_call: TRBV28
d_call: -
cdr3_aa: CASSLWGQPTNSNQPQHF
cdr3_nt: TGTGCCAGCAGTTTATGGGGTCAACCTACGAATAGCAATCAGCCCCAGCATTTT

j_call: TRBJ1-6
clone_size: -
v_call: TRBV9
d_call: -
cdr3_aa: CASSPRGNPNSPLHF
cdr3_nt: TGTGCCAGCAGCCCCCGGGGAAACCCTAATTCACCCCTCCACTTT

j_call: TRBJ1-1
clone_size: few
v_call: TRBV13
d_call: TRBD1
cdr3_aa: CASRQGGTEAFF
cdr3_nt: TGTGCCAGTAGACAGGGAGGCACTGAAGCTTTCTTT

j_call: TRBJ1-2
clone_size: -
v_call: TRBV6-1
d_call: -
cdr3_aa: CASSDRSTTNYGYTF
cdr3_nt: TGTGCCAGCAGTGACAGGTCTACAACTAACTATGGCTACACCTTC

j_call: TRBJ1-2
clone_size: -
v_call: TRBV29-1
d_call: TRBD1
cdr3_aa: CSVEDRYGYTF
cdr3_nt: TGCAGCGTTGAGGACAGGTATGGCTACACCTTC

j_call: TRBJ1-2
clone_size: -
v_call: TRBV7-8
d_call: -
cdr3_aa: CASSAWGFDGYTF
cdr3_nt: TGTGCCAGCAGCGCATGGGGATTTGATGGCTACACCTTC